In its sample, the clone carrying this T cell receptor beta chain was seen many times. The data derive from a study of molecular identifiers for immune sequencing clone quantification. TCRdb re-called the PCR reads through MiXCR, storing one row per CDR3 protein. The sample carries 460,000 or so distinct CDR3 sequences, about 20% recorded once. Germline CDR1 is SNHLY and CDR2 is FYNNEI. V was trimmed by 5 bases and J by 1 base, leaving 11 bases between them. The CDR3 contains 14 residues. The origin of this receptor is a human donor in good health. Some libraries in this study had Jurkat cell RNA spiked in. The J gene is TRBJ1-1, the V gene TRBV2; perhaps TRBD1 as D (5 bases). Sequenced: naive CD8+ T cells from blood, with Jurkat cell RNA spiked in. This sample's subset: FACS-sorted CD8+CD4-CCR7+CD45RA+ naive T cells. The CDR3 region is CASSRDGPNTEAFF. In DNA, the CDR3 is TGTGCCAGCAGTCGGGACGGACCGAACACTGAAGCTTTCTTT.